This TCR beta chain was captured by sequencing in a study of cytomegalovirus exposure and HLA in healthy donors. For the study at large: Of the donors genotyped, about 390 in all, less than 90% fell in the Caucasian-associated ancestry cluster.

On this clone itself: Its antigen is unidentified.

The donors (healthy individuals) were bone marrow donors. The CDR3 consists of 14 residues. Trimming stripped 5 bases from V and 3 bases from J, with 13 bases between. Looked up from germline, CDR1 is LNHDA and CDR2 is SQIVND (reference sequence). A multiplex PCR was run with 60 Vbeta primers and 13 Jbeta primers. Sequenced by immunoSEQ multiplex PCR; TCRdb stores in-frame clones only, minus some. The sample carries about 130,000 clones, 65% to 80% recorded once. Study observations and caveats: Most CMV-associated TCR beta chains appeared HLA-restricted in a later analysis. TCR beta V- and J-gene trimming, according to a later analysis, was linked to a missense DCLRE1C variant.

The V gene is TRBV19, the J gene TRBJ1-1; a possible D gene is TRBD1 (5 bases). Sequencing was performed on PBMCs. This receptor was taken from a woman aged 40 to 50 in good health and CMV-seronegative. The CDR3 sequence is CASSPQGDYTEAFF. In DNA form, the CDR3 reads TGTGCCAGTAGTCCGCAAGGGGACTACACTGAAGCTTTCTTT.